This T cell receptor (beta chain) was captured by sequencing in a study of metastatic and nonmetastatic thyroid tumors (dated by TCRdb to about 2020). About the full investigation: Repertoires from peripheral blood and from tumor or nodule tissue samples of malignant and benign thyroid patients were compared. Study-wide conclusions, independent of this receptor: In both blood and tumor samples, TCR beta diversity was reported to be significantly higher in malignant tumors than in benign nodules.

Libraries were built with PCR. TCRdb shows the sequencer as Illumina HiSeq 4000. High-throughput sequencing was used to profile the TCR beta-chain CDR3 region of each patient. On the authors' methods: Drawing on CDR3 differences between clinicopathological groups, the researchers built a classifier meant to tell apart patients with distant-metastatic papillary thyroid cancer. To measure repertoire diversity the researchers used the Shannon index, while the Morisita-Horn index served to gauge how similar the tumor and blood repertoires were. The public reads were quality trimmed at Q25 with fastp and then assembled into clones with MiXCR by TCRdb, keeping productive beta chains. The V and J calls were determined by TCRdb, not by the authors. This sample is represented by about 16,000 clones; roughly a quarter of them were singletons. The ten largest clones add up to 6% to 8.5% of the sample. As regards this clone: What this receptor recognizes is not known. A much larger clonotype is one base distant, so this may be a read error.

From the germline V gene, CDR1 is SGHRS and CDR2 is YFSETQ. The CDR3 spans 13 residues, from the cysteine through the phenylalanine. Left in the record is the CDR3 DNA by itself, 39 bases read in frame from the first base. The trim is 6 bases for V and 0 bases for J, with a gap of 9 bases between the germline ends. Before undergoing thyroid surgery, none of the patients had been given any kind of treatment. Using T-cell receptor beta sequencing, the researchers looked back retrospectively at clinical samples from patients, gathered between the early 2010s and the late 2010s. Recombination joined TRBV5-1 with TRBJ1-1; no D segment can be confidently identified. The sample was tumor tissue. The clonotype was recovered from a female donor with papillary thyroid cancer or a benign thyroid nodule (not recorded which). Some clones in this sample may be carry-over from other donors' samples. The CDR3 loop reads CASTHSMNTEAFF. The DNA sequence reads TGCGCCAGCACCCATTCAATGAACACTGAAGCTTTCTTT. With the rest looked up from the reference TRBV5-1 and TRBJ1-1 genes rather than sequenced, the full variable domain is KAGVTQTPRYLIKTRGQQVTLSCSPISGHRSVSWYQQTPGQGLQFLFEYFSETQRNKGNFPGRFSGRQFSNSRSEMNVSTLELGDSALYLCASTHSMNTEAFFGQGTRLTVV.